Listed below are T cell receptor beta chains from one sample, sequenced in a study of blood T cell repertoires in COVID-19. Measured with immunoSEQ multiplex PCR; TCRdb has only the in-frame clones, and not every one. The sample includes roughly 150,000 clones, around four fifths of them seen just once. Sequenced material: peripheral blood. These receptors all stem from a human donor in a cohort sampled during active COVID-19. The CDR3 runs from the conserved cysteine through the conserved F or W. The D gene is left open where the match is weak. Expanded clones get a size class; other rows say once, few or many, or leave the size out.

j_call: TRBJ2-2; v_call: TRBV9; d_call: TRBD1; clone_size: NA; cdr3_nt: TGTGCCAGCACCGGGACAGGGTACACCGGGGAGCTGTTTTTT; cdr3_aa: CASTGTGYTGELFF
j_call: TRBJ2-3; v_call: TRBV29-1; d_call: NA; clone_size: NA; cdr3_nt: TGCAGCGTTGGAGCGGTCCTACCGGTAGATACGCAGTATTTT; cdr3_aa: CSVGAVLPVDTQYF
j_call: TRBJ2-5; v_call: TRBV6-6; d_call: NA; clone_size: NA; cdr3_nt: TGTGCCAGCAGTCCTCCGGGACAAAAGGGGGAGACCCAGTACTTC; cdr3_aa: CASSPPGQKGETQYF
j_call: TRBJ2-7; v_call: TRBV29-1; d_call: TRBD1; clone_size: NA; cdr3_nt: TGCAGCGTCGCGGGACAGGGGTTCGAGCAGTACTTC; cdr3_aa: CSVAGQGFEQYF
j_call: TRBJ2-7; v_call: TRBV27; d_call: NA; clone_size: once; cdr3_nt: TGTGCCAGCAGTTTTGAAATGCGGGCCACCCCGCAGGAGCAGTACTTC; cdr3_aa: CASSFEMRATPQEQYF
j_call: TRBJ2-1; v_call: TRBV6-6; d_call: NA; clone_size: NA; cdr3_nt: TGTGCCAGCAGTAATAGCAGACCGGGCTACAATGAGCAGTTCTTC; cdr3_aa: CASSNSRPGYNEQFF
j_call: TRBJ2-3; v_call: TRBV7-3; d_call: NA; clone_size: NA; cdr3_nt: TGTGCCAGCAGCTTGGGGACTCACACAGATACGCAGTATTTT; cdr3_aa: CASSLGTHTDTQYF
j_call: TRBJ1-2; v_call: TRBV3-1/TRBV3-2; d_call: TRBD1; clone_size: NA; cdr3_nt: TGTGCCAGCAGAGACGCAGGGGGTGACTTTCTTGGCTACACCTTC; cdr3_aa: CASRDAGGDFLGYTF
j_call: TRBJ1-1; v_call: TRBV4-1; d_call: TRBD1; clone_size: NA; cdr3_nt: TGCGCCAGCAGCCAAGGAGACAGGGGAGCTTTCTTT; cdr3_aa: CASSQGDRGAFF
j_call: TRBJ1-1; v_call: TRBV13; d_call: NA; clone_size: few; cdr3_nt: TGTGCCAGCAGCTTAAATCTAGGGGTCACTGAAGCTTTCTTT; cdr3_aa: CASSLNLGVTEAFF
j_call: TRBJ1-2; v_call: TRBV6-5; d_call: NA; clone_size: NA; cdr3_nt: TGTGCCACCAAGACTAAAACACGGGGCTACACCTTC; cdr3_aa: CATKTKTRGYTF
j_call: TRBJ2-3; v_call: TRBV28; d_call: TRBD2; clone_size: NA; cdr3_nt: TGTGCCAGTGGGACTAGCGGGGGGGTGAATACGCAGTATTTT; cdr3_aa: CASGTSGGVNTQYF
j_call: TRBJ2-2; v_call: TRBV7-2; d_call: TRBD1; clone_size: NA; cdr3_nt: TGTGCCAGCAGCGAGAGGACAGGGGGAACCGGGGAGCTGTTTTTT; cdr3_aa: CASSERTGGTGELFF
j_call: TRBJ1-2; v_call: TRBV2; d_call: NA; clone_size: NA; cdr3_nt: TGTGCCAGCAGTGTGAGCGGTGGCTACACCTTC; cdr3_aa: CASSVSGGYTF
j_call: TRBJ1-3; v_call: TRBV4-1; d_call: NA; clone_size: NA; cdr3_nt: TGCGCCAGCAGCCAGGGGAGGGGAAACACCATATATTTT; cdr3_aa: CASSQGRGNTIYF
j_call: TRBJ2-1; v_call: TRBV7-2; d_call: TRBD2; clone_size: few; cdr3_nt: TGTGCCAGCAGCCGGACTAGAAATGAGCAGTTCTTC; cdr3_aa: CASSRTRNEQFF
j_call: TRBJ2-7; v_call: TRBV9; d_call: NA; clone_size: NA; cdr3_nt: TGTGCCAGCAGCGTAGTTGACAATTCCTACGAGCAGTACTTC; cdr3_aa: CASSVVDNSYEQYF
j_call: TRBJ2-5; v_call: TRBV6-5; d_call: TRBD1; clone_size: NA; cdr3_nt: TGTGCCAGCAGTTACGCGGGACAGGGGGAGACCCAGTACTTC; cdr3_aa: CASSYAGQGETQYF
j_call: TRBJ2-2; v_call: TRBV7-9; d_call: TRBD2; clone_size: NA; cdr3_nt: TGTGCCAGCAGCCCGACTAGCGGGACCCCCGGGGAGCTGTTTTTT; cdr3_aa: CASSPTSGTPGELFF